This paragraph reports one T cell receptor (beta chain). Its specificity is unknown. The CDR3 sequence is 15 residues long. Per the germline V gene, CDR1 is MNHEY and CDR2 is SVGAGI. V lost 3 bases and J 4 bases, leaving 15 bases between the germline ends. This sample stems from a study of T cell responses to AZD1222 COVID-19 vaccine. The overall study: Pooled samples include second doses given at about 4 or 12 weeks. Study conclusions and caveats: Recipients of AZD1222 seropositive at baseline numbered only 6 or 7. It should be noted that donors were predominantly white British and more often female, and clonal diversity was possibly underestimated. Dominant at 160-218 and 743-854, vaccine-associated CD4 TCRs also spanned spike.

The protocol was immunoSEQ multiplex PCR, while the TCRdb copy is restricted to in-frame clones and leaves out a portion. The data contain roughly 67,000 clones, 85% to 90% of them singletons. The chain couples TRBV6-5 to TRBJ1-1, with a tentative D call TRBD1 (6 bases). The TCR comes from an adult in good health. The sample was peripheral blood, taken on day 0 of AZD1222 vaccination. In DNA form, the CDR3 reads TGTGCCAGCAGTTATACAGGGAGGTTCGGCACTGAAGCTTTCTTT. Its translation is CASSYTGRFGTEAFF.